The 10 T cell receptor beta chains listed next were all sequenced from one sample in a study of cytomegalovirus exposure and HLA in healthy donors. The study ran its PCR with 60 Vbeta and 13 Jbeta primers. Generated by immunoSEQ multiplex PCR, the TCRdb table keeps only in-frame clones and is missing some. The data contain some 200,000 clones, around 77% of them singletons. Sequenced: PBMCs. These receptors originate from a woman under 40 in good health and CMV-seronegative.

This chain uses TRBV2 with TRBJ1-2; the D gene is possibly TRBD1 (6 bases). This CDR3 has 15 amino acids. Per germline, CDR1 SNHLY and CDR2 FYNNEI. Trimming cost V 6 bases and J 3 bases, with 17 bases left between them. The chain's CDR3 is CASRARGIDYYGYTF. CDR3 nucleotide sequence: TGTGCCAGCAGGGCAAGGGGGATCGATTACTATGGCTACACCTTC. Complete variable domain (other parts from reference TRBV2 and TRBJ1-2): EPEVTQTPSHQVTQMGQEVILRCVPISNHLYFYWYRQILGQKVEFLVSFYNNEISEKSEIFDDQFSVERPDGSNFTLKIRSTKLEDSAMYFCASRARGIDYYGYTFGSGTRLTVV.

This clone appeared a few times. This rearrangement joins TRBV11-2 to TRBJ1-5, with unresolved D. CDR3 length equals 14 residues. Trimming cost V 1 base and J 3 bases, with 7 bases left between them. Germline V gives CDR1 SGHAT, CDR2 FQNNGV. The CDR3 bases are TGTGCCAGCAGCTTAGGGTCAGTCAATCAGCCCCAGCATTTT. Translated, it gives CASSLGSVNQPQHF.

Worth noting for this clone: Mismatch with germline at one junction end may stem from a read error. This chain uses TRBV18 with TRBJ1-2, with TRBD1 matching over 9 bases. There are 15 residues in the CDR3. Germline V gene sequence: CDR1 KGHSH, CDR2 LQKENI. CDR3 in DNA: TGTGCCAGCTCACCACCGATGTCGACAGGGGGAGGCTACCCCTTC. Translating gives CASSPPMSTGGGYPF.

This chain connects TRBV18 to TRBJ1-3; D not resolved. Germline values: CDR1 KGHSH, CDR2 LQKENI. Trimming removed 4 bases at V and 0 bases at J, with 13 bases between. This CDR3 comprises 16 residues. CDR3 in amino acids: CASSRGSTFSGNTIYF. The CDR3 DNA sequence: TGTGCCAGCTCACGAGGGTCCACGTTCTCTGGAAACACCATATATTTT.

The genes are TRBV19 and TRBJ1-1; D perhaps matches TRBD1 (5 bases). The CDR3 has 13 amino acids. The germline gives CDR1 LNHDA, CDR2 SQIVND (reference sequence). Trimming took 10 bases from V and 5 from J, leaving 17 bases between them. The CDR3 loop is CATVSGSRTEAFF. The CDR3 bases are TGTGCCACGGTGTCAGGGTCAAGAACTGAAGCTTTCTTT.

CDR3 residues: CAWRPPGTGGYGYTF. Written as DNA, the CDR3 is TGTGCCTGGAGGCCTCCCGGGACAGGGGGCTATGGCTACACCTTC. The chain is built from TRBV30 and TRBJ1-2; 11 nucleotides agree with TRBD1. The germline CDR1 and CDR2 sequences are GTSNPN and SVGIG (reference sequence). J gave up 4 bases and V 3 bases, and 7 bases lay outside the gene matches. The CDR3 consists of 15 residues.

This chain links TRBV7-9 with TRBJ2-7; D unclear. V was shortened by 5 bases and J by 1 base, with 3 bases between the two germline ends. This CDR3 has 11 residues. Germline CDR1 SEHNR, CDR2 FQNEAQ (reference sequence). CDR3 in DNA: TGTGCCAGCAGCCCATCCTACGAGCAGTACTTC. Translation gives CASSPSYEQYF.

The CDR3 DNA is TGTGCCATCAGAGCCGGGACAGGGGTTGGGGATGAAAAACTGTTTTTT. Protein sequence: CAIRAGTGVGDEKLFF. The genes are TRBV10-3 and TRBJ1-4; 10 positions agree with TRBD1. Germline-derived CDR1 and CDR2 are ENHRY and SYGVKD. V trimming: 6 bases; J trimming: 6 bases; junction bases outside the gene matches: 10. The CDR3 is 16 amino acids.

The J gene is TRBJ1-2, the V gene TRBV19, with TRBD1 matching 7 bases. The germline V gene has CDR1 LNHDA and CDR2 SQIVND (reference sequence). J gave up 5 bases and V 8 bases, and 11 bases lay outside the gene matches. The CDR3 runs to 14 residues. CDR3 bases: TGTGCCAGTCTAGAAAGGACAGGAGCTTATGGCTACACCTTC. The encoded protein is CASLERTGAYGYTF. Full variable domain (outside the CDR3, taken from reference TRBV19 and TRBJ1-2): DGGITQSPKYLFRKEGQNVTLSCEQNLNHDAMYWYRQDPGQGLRLIYYSQIVNDFQKGDIAEGYSVSREKKESFPLTVTSAQKNPTAFYLCASLERTGAYGYTFGSGTRLTVV.

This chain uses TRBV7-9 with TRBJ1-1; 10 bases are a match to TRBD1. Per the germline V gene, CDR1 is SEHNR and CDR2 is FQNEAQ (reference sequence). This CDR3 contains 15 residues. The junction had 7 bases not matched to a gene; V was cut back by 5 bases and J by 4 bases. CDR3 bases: TGTGCCAGCAGCGCCCAGGGGACAGGGGCCACTGAAGCTTTCTTT. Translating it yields CASSAQGTGATEAFF.